A selection of T cell receptor beta chains follows, all from one sample in a study of blood T cell repertoires in COVID-19. Generated by immunoSEQ multiplex PCR, the TCRdb table keeps only in-frame clones and is missing some. This sample has about 53,000 clones; about 87% occur once, and the top ten carry under 5%. The sequencing input was peripheral blood. The receptors come from a man aged 45-65 years with acute or convalescent COVID-19. The CDR3 runs from the conserved cysteine through the conserved F or W. The D gene is left open where the match is weak. Not all rows give a size; the values are once, few, many and, for expanded clones, a class.

TRBV30	NA	TRBD2	TRBJ2-5	TGTGCCGGAGAGCGGGGGGGCCAAGAGACCCAGTACTTC	CAGERGGQETQYF
TRBV11-3	NA	NA	TRBJ1-1	TGTGCCAGCAGCCAGGACAGCACGAACACTGAAGCTTTCTTT	CASSQDSTNTEAFF
TRBV24-1	NA	TRBD2	TRBJ2-1	TGTGCCACCAGTTTCGGCGGGAGAGTAGACAATGAGCAGTTCTTC	CATSFGGRVDNEQFF
TRBV27	NA	TRBD1	TRBJ1-1	TGTGCCAGCAGTGAAAGGGACAGGGGGCCCACTGAAGCTTTCTTT	CASSERDRGPTEAFF
TRBV7-9	NA	TRBD1	TRBJ2-7	TGTGCCAGCAGCTTAGATCGAAGGGGGCATTACGAGCAGTACTTC	CASSLDRRGHYEQYF
TRBV19	NA	NA	TRBJ1-4	TGTGCCAGTAGTATCGGGAGGGATAGCGGTGAAAAACTGTTTTTT	CASSIGRDSGEKLFF
TRBV6-5	once	NA	TRBJ2-1	TGTGCCAGCAGGCTCCATATAAGCGGATACAATGAGCAGTTCTTC	CASRLHISGYNEQFF
TRBV19	NA	NA	TRBJ1-2	TGTGCCAGTAGTCTCCCCCCCGGCTACACCTTC	CASSLPPGYTF
TRBV19	NA	NA	TRBJ2-7	TGTGCCAGTAGTATATCGGGGACCTACGAGCAGTACTTC	CASSISGTYEQYF
TRBV6-5	NA	NA	TRBJ1-1	TGTGCCAGCACCCCCCCAAACAGGGCCACTGAAGCTTTCTTT	CASTPPNRATEAFF
TRBV19	NA	TRBD1	TRBJ1-1	TGTGCCAGTAGTACCCGGGACAGGGGGCGGACTGAAGCTTTCTTT	CASSTRDRGRTEAFF
TRBV28	NA	TRBD2	TRBJ2-7	TGTGCCAGCTACAGCGTAGCGGGAGGCCCCTACGAGCAGTACTTC	CASYSVAGGPYEQYF
TRBV18	NA	NA	TRBJ1-4	TGTGCCAGCTCACCCCCTCCGGCGGCTACTAATGAAAAACTGTTTTTT	CASSPPPAATNEKLFF
TRBV5-4	NA	NA	TRBJ2-6	TGTGCCAGCAGCTTCGGGGGGCGCTCCTCTGGGGCCAACGTCCTGACTTTC	CASSFGGRSSGANVLTF
TRBV19	NA	NA	TRBJ1-6	TGTGCCAGTAACGAAATAACAGGGATTTCACCCCTCCACTTT	CASNEITGISPLHF
TRBV5-4	NA	NA	TRBJ2-1	TGTGCCAGCAGCTTTTCAACAGACTCCTACAATGAGCAGTTCTTC	CASSFSTDSYNEQFF
TRBV2	NA	NA	TRBJ1-2	TGTGCCAGCAGTGAAGGCTCTTCTTCTTTCCGGGGCTACACCTTC	CASSEGSSSFRGYTF
TRBV11-3	NA	NA	TRBJ2-3	TGTGCCAGCAGCTTAGTTATCCCCCCGGGAGTCGGCACAGATACGCAGTATTTT	CASSLVIPPGVGTDTQYF
TRBV6-5	NA	NA	TRBJ1-2	TGTGCCAGCAGTCTTGACATCGTTAACTATGGCTACACCTTC	CASSLDIVNYGYTF
TRBV5-4	NA	TRBD1	TRBJ1-4	TGTGCCAGCAGCCCGAGACAGGGGTCTAATGAAAAACTGTTTTTT	CASSPRQGSNEKLFF
TRBV30	NA	TRBD1	TRBJ2-5	TGTGCCTGGAGCGCCCCGGGACAGGGTAGACGTGAGACCCAGTACTTC	CAWSAPGQGRRETQYF
TRBV24-1	NA	TRBD2	TRBJ2-1	TGTGCCACCAGTGAAACGCTGGGACTAGCGGGAGACTCCTACAATGAGCAGTTCTTC	CATSETLGLAGDSYNEQFF
TRBV21-1	NA	NA	TRBJ2-3	TGTGCCAGCAGGTTAACAGGGGAGTCGGAAATGGGGGCAGATACGCAGTATTTT	CASRLTGESEMGADTQYF
TRBV11-2	NA	NA	TRBJ1-1	TGTGCCAGCGGGGGGGGTAGGAACACTGAAGCTTTCTTT	CASGGGRNTEAFF
TRBV5-5	NA	NA	TRBJ1-2	TGTGCCAGCAGCTTGGGGGTGGACGGCACAGGCGGCTACACCTTC	CASSLGVDGTGGYTF
TRBV27	NA	TRBD1	TRBJ2-4	TGTGCCAGCAGTTTATCGGGACAGGGCGCTAAAAACATTCAGTACTTC	CASSLSGQGAKNIQYF
TRBV6-5	NA	TRBD1	TRBJ2-5	TGTGCCAGCAGTTTGAATCGACAGGGTAATGGGGAGACCCAGTACTTC	CASSLNRQGNGETQYF
TRBV11-3	NA	TRBD2	TRBJ2-1	TGTGCCAGCAGCTTGCGTAGCGGGACCTACAATGAGCAGTTCTTC	CASSLRSGTYNEQFF
TRBV5-4	NA	NA	TRBJ1-2	TGTGCCAGCAGCTTGTCAGGGGCTATCTATGGCTACACCTTC	CASSLSGAIYGYTF
TRBV6-5	NA	TRBD1	TRBJ1-2	TGTGCCAGCAGTTCTAGGGACAGTCTCCGCTATGGCTACACCTTC	CASSSRDSLRYGYTF
TRBV11-3	NA	NA	TRBJ1-1	TGTGCCAGCAGCCGAACAGGGAACACTGAAGCTTTCTTT	CASSRTGNTEAFF
TRBV3-1/TRBV3-2	NA	NA	TRBJ2-1	TGTGCCAGCAGCCAACTGCCGAGCTCGGATGAGCAGTTCTTC	CASSQLPSSDEQFF
TRBV27	NA	TRBD2	TRBJ2-1	TGTGCCACCGCGGGAGCCCCTAGCTCCTACAATGAGCAGTTCTTC	CATAGAPSSYNEQFF
TRBV7-6	NA	NA	TRBJ2-3	TGTGCCAGCAGCGTCGCCGAGCCAGGGGATTGGGCAGATACGCAGTATTTT	CASSVAEPGDWADTQYF
TRBV6-5	NA	NA	TRBJ1-1	TGTGCCAGCAGGCAGGGGAGCACTGAAGCTTTCTTT	CASRQGSTEAFF
TRBV6-5	NA	NA	TRBJ1-1	TGTGCCAGTACTCGACAGAACACTGAAGCTTTCTTT	CASTRQNTEAFF
TRBV7-8	NA	TRBD2	TRBJ2-7	TGTGCCAGCAGCCCCGGGCGGGGGGGCTACGAGCAGTACTTC	CASSPGRGGYEQYF
TRBV6-5	NA	NA	TRBJ2-1	TGTGCCAGCAGTACGGGACACGCAATCAATGAGCAGTTCTTC	CASSTGHAINEQFF
TRBV12-5	NA	NA	TRBJ1-2	TGTGCTAGTGGTTCACTCACCACAGGGTTGTTAAACTATGGCTACACCTTC	CASGSLTTGLLNYGYTF
TRBV6-1	NA	NA	TRBJ2-7	TGTGCCAGCAGTGAAGTAATAGGGGGCGAGCAGTACTTC	CASSEVIGGEQYF